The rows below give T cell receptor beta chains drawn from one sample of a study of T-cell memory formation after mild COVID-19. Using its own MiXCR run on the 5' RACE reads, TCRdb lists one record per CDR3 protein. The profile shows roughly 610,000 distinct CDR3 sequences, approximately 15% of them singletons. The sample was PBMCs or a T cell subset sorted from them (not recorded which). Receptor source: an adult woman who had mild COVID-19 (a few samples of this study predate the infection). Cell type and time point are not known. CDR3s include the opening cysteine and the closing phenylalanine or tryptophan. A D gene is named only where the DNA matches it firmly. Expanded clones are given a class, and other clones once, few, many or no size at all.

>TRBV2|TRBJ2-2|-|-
TGTGCCAGCAGTAAGGGGACGTCCGGGGAGCTGTTTTTT
CASSKGTSGELFF
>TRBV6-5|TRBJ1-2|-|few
TGTGCCAGCACCTACAGTGACAGCGCCTATGGCTACACCTTC
CASTYSDSAYGYTF
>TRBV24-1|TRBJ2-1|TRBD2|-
TGTGCCACCAGTGGACTAGCCAATGAGCAGTTCTTC
CATSGLANEQFF
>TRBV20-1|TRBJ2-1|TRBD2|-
TGCAGTGCTGCCGGGACTAGTAAACCCAATGAGCAGTTCTTC
CSAAGTSKPNEQFF
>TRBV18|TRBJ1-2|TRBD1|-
TGTGCCAGCTCACCCGAGGGACAGGTGGACTACTATGGCTACACCTTC
CASSPEGQVDYYGYTF
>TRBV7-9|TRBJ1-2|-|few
TGTGCCAGCAGCTTAACGGCCACGGGTGGCTACACCTTC
CASSLTATGGYTF
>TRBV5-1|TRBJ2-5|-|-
TGCGCCAGCAGCCCAGACTGGTACCAAGAGACCCAGTACTTC
CASSPDWYQETQYF
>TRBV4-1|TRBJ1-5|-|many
TGCGCCAGCAGCCGGGCACAGGGCCAGCCCCAGCATTTT
CASSRAQGQPQHF
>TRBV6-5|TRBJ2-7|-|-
TGTGCCAGCAGGAACAGGGCGCAAGGCGCATACGAGCAGTACTTC
CASRNRAQGAYEQYF
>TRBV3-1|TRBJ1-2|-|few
TGTGCCAGCAGCCAAGAGGAGCGGGGCTACACCTTC
CASSQEERGYTF
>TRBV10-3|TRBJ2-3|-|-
TGTGCCGGGGGGGGGCAACCCACAGATACGCAGTATTTT
CAGGGQPTDTQYF
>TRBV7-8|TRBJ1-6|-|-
TGTGCCAGCAGCCCATACATGGTTCTTACCTCCGATTCACCCCTCCACTTT
CASSPYMVLTSDSPLHF
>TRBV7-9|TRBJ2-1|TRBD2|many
TGTGCCAGCAGCTCCAAGCGGGGAGAAAATCATGCCTACAATGAGCAGTTCTTC
CASSSKRGENHAYNEQFF
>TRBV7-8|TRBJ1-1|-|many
TGTGCCAGCAGCATTATAACGACAGTGAACACTGAAGCTTTCTTT
CASSIITTVNTEAFF
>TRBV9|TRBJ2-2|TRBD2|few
TGTGCCAGCAGCGTAGGGCCCCGGGCGGGAGGGCCGGCCGGGGAGCTGTTTTTT
CASSVGPRAGGPAGELFF
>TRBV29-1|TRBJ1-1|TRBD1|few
TGCAGCGTTAGACAGGGGACGAACACTGAAGCTTTCTTT
CSVRQGTNTEAFF
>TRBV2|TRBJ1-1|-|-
TGTGCCAGCAGGCCCCGGACGGGGATGGTGGGTGACACTGAAGCTTTCTTT
CASRPRTGMVGDTEAFF
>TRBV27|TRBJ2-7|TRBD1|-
TGTGCCAGCAGTGCCCCCGGGACAGGGACCTACGAGCAGTACTTC
CASSAPGTGTYEQYF
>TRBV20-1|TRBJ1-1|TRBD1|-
TGCAGTGCTAAAAAACAGGGGGTCGACACTGAAGCTTTCTTT
CSAKKQGVDTEAFF
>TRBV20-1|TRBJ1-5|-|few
TGCAGTGCTAGAGATCCCGACAGGTTTGCTGCCCAGCCCCAGCATTTT
CSARDPDRFAAQPQHF
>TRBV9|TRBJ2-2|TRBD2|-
TGTGCCAGCAGCGTAGCGAGCGGGAGGAGGGAACGGAACACCGGGGAGCTGTTTTTT
CASSVASGRRERNTGELFF
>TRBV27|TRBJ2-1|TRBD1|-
TGTGCCAGGGAATCCCGGGACAGGGACAATGAGCAGTTCTTC
CARESRDRDNEQFF
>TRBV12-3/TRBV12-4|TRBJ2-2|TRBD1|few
TGTGCCAGCAGGGGGACAGGGGGCGCAACCGGGGAGCTGTTTTTT
CASRGTGGATGELFF
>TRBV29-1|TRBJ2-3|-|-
TGCAGCGCTTCCCCGGGGGCCGGGGGAGATACGCAGTATTTT
CSASPGAGGDTQYF
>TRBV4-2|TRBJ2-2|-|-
TGTGCCAGCAGCCAAACGATTGACGGGGAGCTGTTTTTT
CASSQTIDGELFF
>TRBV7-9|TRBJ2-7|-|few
TGTGCCAGCAGCTCCCTCCCGGAGTACTACGAGCAGTACTTC
CASSSLPEYYEQYF